The sample holds one count of the clone carrying this T cell receptor (beta chain). The length of the CDR3 is 16 residues. Germline V lookup: CDR1 SGHTA, CDR2 FQGNSA. Germline trimming cut 0 bases from V and 9 bases from J; bases unmatched to any gene: 9. As originally analysed: From reference gene primer amplification, estimates of nucleated cell counts were derived. The method was immunoSEQ multiplex PCR; TCRdb's version includes in-frame clones alone and lacks a portion of them. V and J calls and clone size are those listed in that table; D and trimming were worked out from the DNA. The sample comprises about 80,000 clones, around 85% of which are singletons, and nearly 5% rests with the top ten. This record comes from a study of blood T cell repertoires in COVID-19. For the study at large: The United States, Italy and Spain were the sources of the acute and convalescent COVID-19 samples. PBMCs, B-cell-depleted T cells, or T cells provided the cDNA or gDNA that made up the material.

The clonotype was recovered from a woman of 80 years or more with active or convalescent COVID-19. Sequencing was done on a sample of peripheral blood. The genes are TRBV7-2 and TRBJ2-1, with TRBD2 matching over 9 bases. Here the CDR3 DNA reads TGTGCCAGCAGCTTAGCGCTGGCGGGGGGGCGGTTTGAGCAGTTCTTC. Protein product: CASSLALAGGRFEQFF.